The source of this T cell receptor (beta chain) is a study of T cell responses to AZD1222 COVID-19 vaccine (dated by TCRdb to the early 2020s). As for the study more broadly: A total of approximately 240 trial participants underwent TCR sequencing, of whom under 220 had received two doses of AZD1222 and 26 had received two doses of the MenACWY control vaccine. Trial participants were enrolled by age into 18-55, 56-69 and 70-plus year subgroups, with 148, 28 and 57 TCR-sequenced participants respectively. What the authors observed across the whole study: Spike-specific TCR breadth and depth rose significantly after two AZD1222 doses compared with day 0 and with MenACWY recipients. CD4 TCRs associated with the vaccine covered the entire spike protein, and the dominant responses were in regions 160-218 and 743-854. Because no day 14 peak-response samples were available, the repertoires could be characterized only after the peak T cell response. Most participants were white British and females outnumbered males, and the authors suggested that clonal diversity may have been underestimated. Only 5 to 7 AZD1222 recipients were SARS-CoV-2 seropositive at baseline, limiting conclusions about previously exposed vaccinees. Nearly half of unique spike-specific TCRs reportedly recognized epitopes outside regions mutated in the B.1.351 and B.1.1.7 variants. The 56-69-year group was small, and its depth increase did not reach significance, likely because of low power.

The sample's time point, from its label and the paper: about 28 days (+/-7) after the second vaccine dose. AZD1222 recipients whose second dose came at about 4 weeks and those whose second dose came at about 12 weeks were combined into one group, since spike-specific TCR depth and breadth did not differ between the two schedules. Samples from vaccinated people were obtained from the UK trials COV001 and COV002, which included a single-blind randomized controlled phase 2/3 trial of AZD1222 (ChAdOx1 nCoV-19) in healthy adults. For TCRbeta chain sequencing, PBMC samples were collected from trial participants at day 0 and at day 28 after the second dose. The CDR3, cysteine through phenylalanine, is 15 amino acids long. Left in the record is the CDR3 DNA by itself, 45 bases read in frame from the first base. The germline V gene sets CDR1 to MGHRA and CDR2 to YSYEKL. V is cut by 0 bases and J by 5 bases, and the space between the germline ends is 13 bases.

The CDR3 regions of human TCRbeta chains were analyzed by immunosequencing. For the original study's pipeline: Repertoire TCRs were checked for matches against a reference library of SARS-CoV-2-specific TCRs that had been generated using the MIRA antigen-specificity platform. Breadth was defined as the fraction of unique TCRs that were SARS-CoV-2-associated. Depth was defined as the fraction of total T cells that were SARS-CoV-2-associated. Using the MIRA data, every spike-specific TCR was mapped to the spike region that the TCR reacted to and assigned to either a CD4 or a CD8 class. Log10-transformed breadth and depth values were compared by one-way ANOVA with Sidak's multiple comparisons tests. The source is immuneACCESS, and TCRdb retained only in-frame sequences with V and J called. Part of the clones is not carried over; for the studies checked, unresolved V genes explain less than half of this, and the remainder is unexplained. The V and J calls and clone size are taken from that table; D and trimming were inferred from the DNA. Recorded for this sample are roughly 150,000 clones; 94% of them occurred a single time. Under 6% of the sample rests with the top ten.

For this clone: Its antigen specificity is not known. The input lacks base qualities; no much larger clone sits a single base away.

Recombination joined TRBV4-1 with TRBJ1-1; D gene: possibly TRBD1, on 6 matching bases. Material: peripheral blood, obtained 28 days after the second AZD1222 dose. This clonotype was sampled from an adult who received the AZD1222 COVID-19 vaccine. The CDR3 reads CASSQDPGARTEAFF. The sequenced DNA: TGCGCCAGCAGCCAAGATCCGGGGGCGCGAACTGAAGCTTTCTTT.